These 21 T cell receptor beta chains were all obtained from the same sample, sequenced in a study of memory CD4+ T cells and cytomegalovirus serostatus. Sequencing was performed with immunoSEQ multiplex PCR; in TCRdb, only in-frame clones are kept and a portion is missing. The sample carries around 53,000 clones, roughly four fifths recorded once. The sort gate was single viable CD3+CD4+CD8-CD45RO+ cells for memory CD4+ T cells. The specimen was memory CD4+ T cells from blood. Source of these receptors: an adult in good health and CMV-seronegative.

This clone was seen just once. The chain recombines TRBV18 with TRBJ1-1; D is perhaps TRBD1 (5 bases). This CDR3 has 13 residues. Germline CDR1 reads KGHSH; CDR2 reads LQKENI. The ends were cut back, 3 bases at V and 4 bases at J, with 9 bases in the middle. CDR3: CASSPRRGTEAFF. In nucleotides, the CDR3 is TGTGCCAGCTCACCGAGGAGGGGCACTGAAGCTTTCTTT.

The chain has TRBV29-1 and TRBJ1-5; D not resolved. V dropped 2 bases and J dropped 0 bases, with 5 bases sitting between them. CDR3 size: 13 residues. Germline V CDR1 and CDR2: SQVTM, ANQGSEA. CDR3 amino acids: CSVETNSNQPQHF. The CDR3 bases are TGCAGCGTTGAAACAAATAGCAATCAGCCCCAGCATTTT.

The rearrangement joins TRBV18 to TRBJ2-3; the match to TRBD2 covers 8 bases. The J segment lost 2 bases and the V segment lost 6 bases, leaving 10 bases of the junction unmatched. Germline V gene data show CDR1 as KGHSH and CDR2 as LQKENI. The CDR3 covers 16 residues. CDR3 nucleotides: TGTGCCAGCTCCCTGGCTGGCGGGGGGTCCACAGATACGCAGTATTTT. It codes for CASSLAGGGSTDTQYF. Full variable domain (remainder filled in from reference TRBV18 and TRBJ2-3): NAGVMQNPRHLVRRRGQEARLRCSPMKGHSHVYWYRQLPEEGLKFMVYLQKENIIDESGMPKERFSAEFPKEGPSILRIQQVVRGDSAAYFCASSLAGGGSTDTQYFGPGTRLTVL.

The gene calls are TRBV6-5 and TRBJ2-3; no firm D call. CDR1 is MNHEY, CDR2 SVGAGI, per germline. There are 16 residues in the CDR3. Trimming left V 4 bases short and J 1 base short, with 15 bases between. The CDR3 is CASSSPTALGTDTQYF. CDR3 nucleotide sequence: TGTGCCAGCAGTTCTCCGACGGCCCTGGGCACAGATACGCAGTATTTT.

The rearrangement links TRBV28 to TRBJ1-5; D remains ambiguous. Trimming took 3 bases from V and 3 from J, leaving 0 bases between them. Germline CDR1 MDHEN, CDR2 SYDVKM. The CDR3 is 11 residues long. The CDR3 DNA follows: TGTGCCAGCAGTTTCAATCAGCCCCAGCATTTT. Translated: CASSFNQPQHF.

This clone occurred a few times. The V and J genes are TRBV5-1 and TRBJ1-3; D gene ambiguous. V was clipped by 4 bases and J by 0 bases, with 17 bases between them. This CDR3 spans 17 amino acids. Germline assignment: CDR1 SGHRS and CDR2 YFSETQ. CDR3 bases: TGCGCCAGCAGCCCAACGGACGGGCAAAGCTCTGGAAACACCATATATTTT. It specifies CASSPTDGQSSGNTIYF.

This clone was found a few times. V gene TRBV5-1 combines with J gene TRBJ1-1, with TRBD1 identical over 7 bases. V lost 0 bases and J lost 2; bases outside the gene matches: 10. CDR1 is SGHRS, CDR2 YFSETQ, per germline. The CDR3 spans 17 residues. The CDR3 here is CASSLGPRRGRNTEAFF. CDR3 in DNA: TGCGCCAGCAGCTTGGGCCCAAGAAGGGGGCGCAACACTGAAGCTTTCTTT.

This clone was recorded a few times. The chain links TRBV18 to TRBJ1-1, with D hard to call. The germline V gene encodes CDR1 KGHSH and CDR2 LQKENI. Trimming left V 5 bases short and J 5 bases short, with 12 bases between. The CDR3 covers 13 residues. CDR3 in DNA: TGTGCCAGCTCAACAGATAAGGAGACTGAAGCTTTCTTT. This gives the protein CASSTDKETEAFF.

Only one count was recorded for this clone. The chain links TRBV18 to TRBJ1-5; TRBD1 agrees at 7 bases. CDR3 length equals 13 residues. CDR1 KGHSH and CDR2 LQKENI come from the germline V gene. Trimming at V came to 4 bases and at J to 4 bases, leaving 1 base not matched to a gene. The CDR3, as DNA: TGTGCCAGCTCACGGGACAGAAATCAGCCCCAGCATTTT. It is translated as CASSRDRNQPQHF.

The chain links TRBV2 to TRBJ2-5; a possible D gene is TRBD1 (5 bases). V gave up 1 base and J gave up 2 bases, with 5 bases separating them. This CDR3 spans 13 amino acids. Germline-derived CDR1 and CDR2 are SNHLY and FYNNEI. The CDR3 is CASSEGQQETQYF. The CDR3 DNA sequence: TGTGCCAGCAGTGAAGGACAGCAAGAGACCCAGTACTTC.

The genes are TRBV14 and TRBJ1-1; possibly TRBD1 for D (5 bases). Germline V CDR1 and CDR2: SGHDN, FVKESK. V shed 1 base and J shed 5 bases, with 8 bases lying between them. The CDR3 has 13 residues. The CDR3, as DNA: TGTGCCAGCAGCCAAGGGGGCCGGACTGAAGCTTTCTTT. This translates into CASSQGGRTEAFF.

This rearrangement joins TRBV12-1 to TRBJ1-5; the table gives TRBD1 as D, unverified against the DNA. TRBV12-1 is reported as a pseudogene. This CDR3 is 17 amino acids long. CDR3 sequence: CASSFSQSPRGNQPQHF. Here the CDR3 DNA reads TGTGCCAGCAGCTTTTCCCAATCCCCCAGGGGCAACCAGCCCCAGCATTTT.

This chain connects TRBV28 to TRBJ1-2; the D is unclear. Between the trimmed V and J ends, which lost 2 bases and 8 bases, there was a span of 18 bases. The CDR3 sequence is 15 residues long. Germline V gives CDR1 MDHEN, CDR2 SYDVKM. The CDR3 nucleotides are TGTGCCAGCAGTTTAAGTGGGGAAGAGGCGGGGGGCTACACCTTC. This gives the protein CASSLSGEEAGGYTF.

In this sample, this clone turned up once. The gene calls are TRBV18 and TRBJ2-5, with 8 nucleotides matching TRBD1. The CDR3 loop spans 16 amino acids. Germline CDR1 reads KGHSH; CDR2 reads LQKENI. V lost 1 base, J lost 3 bases, and 7 bases stayed unmatched. CDR3 residues: CASSPRGQGVKETQYF. For the CDR3, the DNA is TGTGCCAGCTCACCACGAGGACAGGGAGTTAAAGAGACCCAGTACTTC.

V gene TRBV19 combines with J gene TRBJ1-5, with unresolved D. V lost 1 base to trimming and J lost 0 bases, with 10 bases between them. The germline V gene has CDR1 LNHDA and CDR2 SQIVND (reference sequence). There are 16 residues in the CDR3. CDR3 sequence: CASSIAGVYSNQPQHF. The CDR3 DNA reads as TGTGCCAGTAGTATAGCGGGTGTATATAGCAATCAGCCCCAGCATTTT.

This chain uses TRBV28 with TRBJ1-2; D is uncertain. Trimming took 5 bases from V and 8 from J, leaving 15 bases between them. This CDR3 is built from 13 residues. The germline CDR1 and CDR2 sequences are MDHEN and SYDVKM. As DNA, the CDR3 is TGTGCCAGCAGTCCTCCCGGGGTTAAGGGCTACACCTTC. This gives the protein CASSPPGVKGYTF.

The chain recombines TRBV11-3 with TRBJ2-1, with D unresolved. The germline V gene encodes CDR1 SGHNT and CDR2 YENEEA. The CDR3 consists of 13 residues. Deletions cut 1 base from V and 9 bases from J, with 10 bases between. Written as DNA, the CDR3 is TGTGCCAGCAGCTTAGGGCGTGGCCGTGAGCAGTTCTTC. Translated: CASSLGRGREQFF.

The chain links TRBV15 to TRBJ1-3; the match to TRBD1 covers 7 bases. CDR1 and CDR2 from the germline V gene are LNHNV and YYDKDF (reference sequence). The CDR3 has 16 amino acids. The V and J ends lost 2 bases and 2 bases, in that order; junction bases with no gene match: 6. For the CDR3, the DNA is TGTGCCACCAGCAGACAGCAGGGGGGAGCTGGAAACACCATATATTTT. It is translated as CATSRQQGGAGNTIYF.

The chain recombines TRBV28 with TRBJ2-6; tentatively, D is TRBD1 (5 bases). This CDR3 region has 17 residues. Germline CDR1 MDHEN, CDR2 SYDVKM. Trimming pared 5 bases from V and 0 bases from J, leaving 14 bases between. The CDR3 nucleotides are TGTGCCAGCAGTCGATTCGACAGTCCCTCTGGGGCCAACGTCCTGACTTTC. This gives the protein CASSRFDSPSGANVLTF.

The V gene is TRBV4-1, the J gene TRBJ1-1, with TRBD1 matching 10 bases. Germline CDR1 reads MGHRA; CDR2 reads YSYEKL. The CDR3 is 15 amino acids. J lost 6 bases, V lost 1 base, and 5 bases had no gene match. CDR3: CASSQVDRGRPEAFF. The DNA of the CDR3 is TGCGCCAGCAGCCAAGTCGACAGGGGGCGGCCTGAAGCTTTCTTT.

This chain links TRBV4-1 with TRBJ2-4; D remains ambiguous. Trimming left V 2 bases short and J 0 bases short, with 8 bases between. The CDR3 loop spans 15 amino acids. Germline V gives CDR1 MGHRA, CDR2 YSYEKL. CDR3 sequence (DNA): TGCGCCAGCAGCCAAAGGACGGAAGCCAAAAACATTCAGTACTTC. It yields the protein CASSQRTEAKNIQYF.